This TCR beta chain is from a study of blood T cell repertoires in COVID-19. V was shortened by 6 bases and J by 6 bases, with 15 bases between the two germline ends. This CDR3 spans 13 amino acids. Germline V gene sequence: CDR1 SGHNT, CDR2 YENEEA. Clones were read by immunoSEQ multiplex PCR, and TCRdb kept only the in-frame ones, dropping some. The table lists 150,000 to 200,000 clones, approximately 90% of them singletons. The chain is built from TRBV11-3 and TRBJ2-7; D uncertain. The material sequenced was peripheral blood. The TCR sequence derives from a woman in her 30s with acute or convalescent COVID-19. The CDR3 coding sequence is TGTGCCAGCAGTCATAGACATCTTTGCGAGCAGTACTTC. The encoded protein is CASSHRHLCEQYF.